This T cell receptor (beta chain) appears in the sequencing data of a study of blood T cell repertoires in COVID-19. Study context: PBMCs, B-cell-depleted T cells, or T cells were the source of the cDNA or gDNA that made up the material.

Generated by immunoSEQ multiplex PCR, the TCRdb table keeps only in-frame clones and is missing some. The sample carries 290,000 or so clones, about nine tenths recorded once. Germline loops: CDR1 LGHDT, CDR2 YNNKEL (reference sequence). The CDR3 consists of 18 residues. V lost 0 bases, J lost 1 base, and 9 bases stayed unmatched. The study assigned cohorts using participant-reported clinical history. All recovered Cohort 3 donors got two negative PCRs, got clearance, or saw symptom resolution. The clonotype originates from a woman between 18 and 29 years old who had recovered from COVID-19. Specimen: PBMCs or T cells enriched from blood (not recorded which). The rearrangement links TRBV3-1 (or the pseudogene TRBV3-2) to TRBJ2-5, with 9 nucleotides matching TRBD2. The CDR3 DNA reads as TGTGCCAGCAGCCAAGATCATCGGCTAGCGGGAAGCCAAGAGACCCAGTACTTC. It encodes CASSQDHRLAGSQETQYF.